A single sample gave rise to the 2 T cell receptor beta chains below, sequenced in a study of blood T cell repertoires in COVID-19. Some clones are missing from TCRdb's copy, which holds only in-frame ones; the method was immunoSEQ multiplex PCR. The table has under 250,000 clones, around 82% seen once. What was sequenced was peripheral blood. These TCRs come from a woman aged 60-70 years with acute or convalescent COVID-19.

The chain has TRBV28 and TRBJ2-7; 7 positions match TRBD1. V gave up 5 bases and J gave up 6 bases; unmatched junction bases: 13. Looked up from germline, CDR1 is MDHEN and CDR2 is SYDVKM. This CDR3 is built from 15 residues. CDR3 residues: CASSPRTGFWGEQYF. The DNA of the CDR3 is TGTGCCAGCAGTCCACGGACAGGTTTTTGGGGCGAGCAGTACTTC.

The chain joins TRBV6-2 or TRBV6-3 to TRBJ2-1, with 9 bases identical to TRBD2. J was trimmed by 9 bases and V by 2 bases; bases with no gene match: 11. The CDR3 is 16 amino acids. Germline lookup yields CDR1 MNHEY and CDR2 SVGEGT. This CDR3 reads CASSYGGGAPTGEQFF. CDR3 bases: TGTGCCAGCAGTTACGGCGGGGGGGCCCCCACAGGTGAGCAGTTCTTC.